This T cell receptor (beta chain) was found in a study of OX40 agonist ivuxolimab in advanced cancers. In terms of the full investigation: Ivuxolimab was an agonistic, fully human IgG2 monoclonal antibody directed against OX40 (CD134), a costimulatory receptor. Intravenous ivuxolimab was administered to patients every 2 weeks at six dose levels: 0.01, 0.1, 0.3, 1.5, 3 and 10 mg/kg. Of the 52 patients in dose escalation, some 19 had hepatocellular carcinoma, around 15 had melanoma, 9 had renal cell carcinoma and 9 had head and neck cancer. In the dose-escalation cohort, 65% to 90% of patients were male, and the mean age was approximately 60 years, with a range of 23 to 79. Patients were allowed to have had prior anti-PD-1, anti-PD-L1 or anti-CTLA-4 therapy, and roughly 40% of the dose-escalation patients had previously received checkpoint inhibitors. Partial responses occurred in three dose-escalation patients, of whom one had hepatocellular carcinoma and two had cutaneous melanoma. The point of sequencing TCRbeta in the periphery was to test whether ivuxolimab changed TCR sequence diversity and drove clonal T-cell expansion. The monotherapy dose-escalation portion (N of about 50 patients) of the phase I ivuxolimab trial is reported in the paper.

Genomic DNA was isolated from the sorted cells so that the TCRbeta CDR3 region could be sequenced. The immunoSEQ Assay was used for sequencing of TCRbeta CDR3 regions. The table was pulled from immuneACCESS by TCRdb, which kept in-frame rearrangements only. Such tables lose some clones; where checked, under half of the loss comes from unresolved V genes, and the rest has no known cause. The sample table records 35,000 or so clones; 60% to 80% of these occur just once. 21% of the sample rests with the top ten. The paper as a whole reports these results and caveats: Clonal expansion of both CD4+ and CD8+ blood T cells was observed from baseline to week 6 at doses 0.1 to 3.0 mg/kg. Partial responders in the 0.1-3.0 mg/kg groups had among the lowest normalized peripheral clonal expansion, especially among CD8+ T cells. Low levels of normalized T-cell clonal expansion were also seen in some nonresponding patients. Antigen specificity was not determined for the clonally expanded peripheral T cells. After ivuxolimab, CD8+ T cells had more expanded clones than CD4+ T cells on average.

Points on this clone: The clone's antigen remains unknown. No base quality values were provided; no much bigger clone lies one nucleotide off.

CDR1 and CDR2 (LGHNA, YSLEER) derive from the germline V gene. The CDR3, from cysteine to phenylalanine, totals 15 residues. Only CDR3 DNA is held: 45 bases, read in frame from base 1. V and J lose 1 base and 0 bases, and a span of 10 bases separates them. Patients with autoimmune disease history or receiving systemic immunosuppression were excluded from the trial. Peripheral blood for TCR sequencing was collected from all dose cohorts at baseline, on cycle 4 day 1, and on cycle 7 day 1. Samples were obtained from an open-label, multicenter, first-in-human phase I dose-escalation trial of ivuxolimab. The trial enrolled adults with locally advanced or metastatic head and neck squamous cell, hepatocellular, melanoma or renal cell carcinoma. CD4+ and CD8+ T cells were sorted separately from peripheral blood before TCR sequencing.

The source of this sequence is an adult with an advanced solid tumor such as melanoma, head and neck, liver or kidney cancer. The rearrangement combines TRBV4-3 with TRBJ2-7; too little of a D gene remains to name it. This material consisted of CD4+ or CD8+ T cells sorted from blood, taken in a trial of the OX40 agonist ivuxolimab. The CDR3 in this case is CASSQGRSNSYEQYF. In nucleotide form, the sequence is TGCGCCAGCAGCCAAGGCCGGAGCAACTCCTACGAGCAGTACTTC.